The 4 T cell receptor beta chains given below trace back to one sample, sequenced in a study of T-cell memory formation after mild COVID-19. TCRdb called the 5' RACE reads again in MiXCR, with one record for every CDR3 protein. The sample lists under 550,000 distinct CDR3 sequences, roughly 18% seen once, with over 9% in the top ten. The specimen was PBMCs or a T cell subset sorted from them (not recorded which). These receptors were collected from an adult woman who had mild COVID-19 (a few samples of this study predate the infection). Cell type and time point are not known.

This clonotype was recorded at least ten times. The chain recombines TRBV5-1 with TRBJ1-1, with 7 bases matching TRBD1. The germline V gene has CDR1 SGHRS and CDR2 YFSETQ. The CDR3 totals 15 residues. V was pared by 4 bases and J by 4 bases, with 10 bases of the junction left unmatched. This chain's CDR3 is CASSAVTGAATEAFF. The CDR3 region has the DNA TGCGCCAGCAGCGCAGTCACAGGGGCTGCCACTGAAGCTTTCTTT.

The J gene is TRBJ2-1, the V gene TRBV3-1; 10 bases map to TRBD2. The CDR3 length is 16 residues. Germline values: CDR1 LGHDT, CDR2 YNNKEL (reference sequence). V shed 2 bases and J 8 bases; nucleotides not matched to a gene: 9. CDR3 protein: CASSQPRASGSDEQFF. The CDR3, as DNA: TGTGCCAGCAGCCAACCGAGGGCTAGCGGGAGCGATGAGCAGTTCTTC.

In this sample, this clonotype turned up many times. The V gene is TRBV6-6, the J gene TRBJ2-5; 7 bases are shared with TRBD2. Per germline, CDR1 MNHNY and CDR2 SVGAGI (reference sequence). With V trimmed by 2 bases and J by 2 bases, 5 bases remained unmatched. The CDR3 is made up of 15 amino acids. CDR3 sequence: CASSYAGTNQETQYF. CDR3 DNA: TGTGCCAGCAGTTACGCCGGGACTAATCAAGAGACCCAGTACTTC.

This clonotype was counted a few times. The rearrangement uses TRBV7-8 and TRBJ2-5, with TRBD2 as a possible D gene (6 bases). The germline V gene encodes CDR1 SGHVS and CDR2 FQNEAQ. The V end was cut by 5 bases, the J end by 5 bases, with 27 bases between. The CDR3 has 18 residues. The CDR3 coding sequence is TGTGCCAGCAGCCCACTCGGAGGTAGCGGTCCCCTGGGGGAGACCCAGTACTTC. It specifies CASSPLGGSGPLGETQYF.